These 23 T cell receptor beta chains originate from one sample sequenced in a study of blood T cell repertoires in COVID-19. The repertoire was sequenced with immunoSEQ multiplex PCR; TCRdb's copy has only in-frame clones and lacks some. The sample comprises over 100,000 clones, about 85% of which are singletons, and approximately 11% rests with the top ten. Sequences were obtained from peripheral blood. These receptors came from a man of 80 years or more with acute or convalescent COVID-19.

This chain connects TRBV5-1 to TRBJ2-7; tentative D call: TRBD2 (6 bases). Trimming took 0 bases from V and 1 from J, leaving 11 bases between them. The CDR3 runs to 15 residues. Germline assignment: CDR1 SGHRS and CDR2 YFSETQ. The CDR3 here is CASSLVAGTSYEQYF. The DNA for the CDR3 is TGCGCCAGCAGCTTGGTGGCAGGGACTTCCTACGAGCAGTACTTC.

The chain carries TRBV7-9 and TRBJ2-1; possible D gene TRBD2, 6 bases. The CDR3 sequence is 16 residues long. Germline CDR1 reads SEHNR; CDR2 reads FQNEAQ (reference sequence). Deletions cut 5 bases from V and 0 bases from J, with 14 bases between. As DNA, the CDR3 is TGTGCCAGCAGCCGCCTCGCGGGGAGCTCCTACAATGAGCAGTTCTTC. This translates into CASSRLAGSSYNEQFF.

The chain is built from TRBV5-1 and TRBJ1-6; D perhaps matches TRBD1 (6 bases). Germline assignment: CDR1 SGHRS and CDR2 YFSETQ. This CDR3 is built from 18 residues. V gave up 3 bases and J gave up 0 bases, with 16 bases separating them. This CDR3 is CASSSGTLVSSYNSPLHF. CDR3 sequence (DNA): TGCGCCAGCAGCTCCGGGACACTCGTAAGCTCCTATAATTCACCCCTCCACTTT.

This chain connects TRBV19 to TRBJ2-5, with D possibly being TRBD1 (6 bases). The length of the CDR3 is 13 residues. Germline lookup yields CDR1 LNHDA and CDR2 SQIVND (reference sequence). V lost 5 bases and J lost 3, with 10 bases in between. CDR3 sequence reads: CASSDTGKETQYF. The CDR3 nucleotides read TGTGCCAGTAGTGACACAGGGAAAGAGACCCAGTACTTC.

This clone was recorded once. The chain combines TRBV2 with TRBJ2-1; TRBD2 matches 9 bases. V was clipped by 4 bases and J by 8 bases; unmatched bases: 9. CDR3 size: 15 residues. From germline, CDR1 is SNHLY and CDR2 FYNNEI. CDR3 in DNA: TGTGCCAGCAGTGTACAGGGCGGGGGGGCCGATGAGCAGTTCTTC. It yields the protein CASSVQGGGADEQFF.

This clone was observed once. The chain carries TRBV3-1 (or the pseudogene TRBV3-2) and TRBJ1-6; TRBD1 matches 7 bases. In germline, CDR1 is LGHDT, CDR2 YNNKEL (reference sequence). The CDR3 consists of 15 residues. V dropped 4 bases and J dropped 7; count of bases not matched to a gene: 7. The CDR3 protein is CASSREGQMNSPLHF. The CDR3, as DNA: TGTGCCAGCAGCCGAGAGGGACAGATGAATTCACCCCTCCACTTT.

This clone was recorded once. This chain links TRBV2 with TRBJ1-5; D is perhaps TRBD1 (5 bases). The CDR3 is 13 amino acids. Trimming took off 3 bases at V and 3 bases at J, with 6 bases between the two ends. Germline-derived CDR1 and CDR2 are SNHLY and FYNNEI. CDR3 in DNA: TGTGCCAGCAGTGACAGGGTCAATCAGCCCCAGCATTTT. Translating gives CASSDRVNQPQHF.

This rearrangement joins TRBV9 to TRBJ2-3; TRBD2 matches at 8 bases. The CDR3 contains 14 residues. CDR1 and CDR2 from the germline V gene are SGDLS and YYNGEE. V gave up 4 bases and J gave up 4 bases; unmatched junction bases: 5. Here the CDR3 DNA reads TGTGCCAGCAGCCACGGGGGGGCCCCAGATACGCAGTATTTT. It yields the protein CASSHGGAPDTQYF. Combining the CDR3 with reference TRBV9 and TRBJ2-3 gives the whole variable domain DSGVTQTPKHLITATGQRVTLRCSPRSGDLSVYWYQQSLDQGLQFLIQYYNGEERAKGNILERFSAQQFPDLHSELNLSSLELGDSALYFCASSHGGAPDTQYFGPGTRLTVL.

V is TRBV12-2 and J is TRBJ2-7; the D call TRBD1 from the table was never checked on the DNA. TRBV12-2 represents a pseudogene. The CDR3 has 15 amino acids. The DNA of the CDR3 is TGTGCAAGTCGCTTAGACGGGACAGGGCTCCACGAGCAGTACTTC. Protein sequence: CASRLDGTGLHEQYF.

This clone was observed once. V usage is TRBV21-1 and J usage is TRBJ2-5; the D call of TRBD2 is as the table states it, not checked on the DNA. TRBV21-1 is labeled a pseudogene. This CDR3 is built from 14 residues. The CDR3 loop reads CASRPGTRIIFQYF. Written as DNA, the CDR3 is TGTGCCAGCAGACCCGGGACTCGAATAATTTTCCAGTACTTC.

This clone showed up just once. The chain employs TRBV10-3 and TRBJ2-3; 10 nucleotides line up with TRBD2. The CDR3 spans 12 residues. The V gene's germline CDR1 is ENHRY and CDR2 SYGVKD. The CDR3 nucleotides read TGTGCAAGCGGGGGGGCGGGAGATACGCAGTATTTT. Translating gives CASGGAGDTQYF.

V gene TRBV30 combines with J gene TRBJ2-3; D is perhaps TRBD2 (6 bases). The CDR3 covers 17 residues. V dropped 4 bases and J dropped 1 base, with 21 bases sitting between them. From germline, CDR1 is GTSNPN and CDR2 SVGIG (reference sequence). CDR3 amino acids: CAWNSVISTRGTDTQYF. CDR3 bases: TGTGCCTGGAATTCAGTTATCTCGACTAGAGGCACAGATACGCAGTATTTT.

The V gene is TRBV19, the J gene TRBJ1-5; no definite D call. Germline V lookup: CDR1 LNHDA, CDR2 SQIVND (reference sequence). V was cut by 6 bases and J by 0 bases, with 9 bases left in between. The CDR3 covers 14 residues. The CDR3, as DNA: TGTGCCAGTAGAAGGCGGTTTAGCAATCAGCCCCAGCATTTT. Translation: CASRRRFSNQPQHF.

The gene calls are TRBV21-1 and TRBJ1-4; the D call TRBD1 from the table was never checked on the DNA. TRBV21-1 is a pseudogene locus. The CDR3 has 14 residues. CDR3 loop: CASSRQGANEKLFF. In nucleotides, the CDR3 is TGTGCCAGCAGCCGACAGGGGGCGAATGAAAAACTGTTTTTT.

The V call is TRBV6-4, the J call TRBJ2-1, with 10 bases matching TRBD1. The CDR3 consists of 14 residues. With V trimmed by 3 bases and J by 8 bases, 4 bases remained unmatched. The germline V gene has CDR1 MRHNA and CDR2 SNTAGT. CDR3: CASSEGQGSDEQFF. The DNA of the CDR3 is TGTGCCAGCAGTGAGGGACAGGGGTCCGATGAGCAGTTCTTC.

The CDR3 region has the DNA TGTGCCAGTAGGAACAAGGGTGGGGCCTGGAACACTGAAGCTTTCTTT. Translated: CASRNKGGAWNTEAFF. The chain employs TRBV19 and TRBJ1-1; D might be TRBD1 (5 bases). The CDR3 runs to 16 residues. V lost 6 bases to trimming and J lost 1 base, with 18 bases between them. CDR1 and CDR2 (germline): LNHDA, SQIVND (reference sequence).

The rearrangement links TRBV7-3 to TRBJ2-1, with D possibly TRBD1 on 6 matching bases. V was cut by 3 bases and J by 2 bases, with 11 bases left in between. Germline-derived CDR1 and CDR2 are SGHTA and FQGTGA. The CDR3 is 15 residues long. The chain's CDR3 is CASSLLGGPYNEQFF. The CDR3 DNA is TGTGCCAGCAGCTTGTTAGGGGGACCCTACAATGAGCAGTTCTTC.

The chain combines TRBV3-1 (or the pseudogene TRBV3-2) with TRBJ1-2; no clear D. The CDR3 covers 14 residues. CDR1 is LGHDT, CDR2 YNNKEL, per germline (reference sequence). V lost 3 bases and J 0 bases, leaving 8 bases between the germline ends. The CDR3 sequence: CASSQPTPNYGYTF. The CDR3 DNA reads TGTGCCAGCAGCCAGCCGACACCTAACTATGGCTACACCTTC.

This clone was seen once. The chain recombines TRBV3-1 (or the pseudogene TRBV3-2) with TRBJ2-3; D gene unclear. This CDR3 comprises 12 residues. The germline V gene has CDR1 LGHDT and CDR2 YNNKEL (reference sequence). Trimming removed 1 base at V and 7 bases at J, with 6 bases between. DNA for the CDR3: TGTGCCAGCAGCCAAGGTACAAATACGCAGTATTTT. This sequence encodes CASSQGTNTQYF.

The V call is TRBV18, the J call TRBJ2-5, with D possibly matching TRBD2 (5 bases). From germline, CDR1 is KGHSH and CDR2 LQKENI. The CDR3 runs to 13 residues. Trimming removed 6 bases from V and 4 bases from J, with 12 bases in between. The CDR3 is CASSPRAGETQYF. CDR3 bases: TGTGCCAGCTCCCCCCGCGCGGGAGAGACCCAGTACTTC.

The CDR3, as DNA: TGTGCCATCAGTGGGGGGGTCAAATCGCAGGGTTCTGGAAACACCATATATTTT. It yields the protein CAISGGVKSQGSGNTIYF. The chain carries TRBV10-3 and TRBJ1-3, with D maybe TRBD1 (5 bases). CDR3 size: 18 residues. Deletions cut 4 bases from V and 1 base from J, with 20 bases between. Germline CDR1 reads ENHRY; CDR2 reads SYGVKD.

The rearrangement links TRBV19 to TRBJ2-2, with TRBD1 identical over 9 bases. Germline trimming cut 2 bases from V and 3 bases from J; bases unmatched to any gene: 4. The CDR3 length is 16 residues. From germline, CDR1 is LNHDA and CDR2 SQIVND (reference sequence). The CDR3 loop reads CASSISWTGDTGELFF. CDR3 in DNA: TGTGCCAGTAGTATATCCTGGACAGGGGACACCGGGGAGCTGTTTTTT. The entire variable domain, with the rest obtained from reference TRBV19 and TRBJ2-2, is as follows: DGGITQSPKYLFRKEGQNVTLSCEQNLNHDAMYWYRQDPGQGLRLIYYSQIVNDFQKGDIAEGYSVSREKKESFPLTVTSAQKNPTAFYLCASSISWTGDTGELFFGEGSRLTVL.

The rearrangement links TRBV7-9 to TRBJ1-1, with 8 bases lining up with TRBD1. V shed 7 bases, J shed 7 bases, and the junction held 5 bases outside the gene matches. Germline lookup yields CDR1 SEHNR and CDR2 FQNEAQ (reference sequence). This CDR3 region has 12 residues. The CDR3 region has the DNA TGTGCCAGCACGCAGGGGGCGGTTGAAGCTTTCTTT. It specifies CASTQGAVEAFF.